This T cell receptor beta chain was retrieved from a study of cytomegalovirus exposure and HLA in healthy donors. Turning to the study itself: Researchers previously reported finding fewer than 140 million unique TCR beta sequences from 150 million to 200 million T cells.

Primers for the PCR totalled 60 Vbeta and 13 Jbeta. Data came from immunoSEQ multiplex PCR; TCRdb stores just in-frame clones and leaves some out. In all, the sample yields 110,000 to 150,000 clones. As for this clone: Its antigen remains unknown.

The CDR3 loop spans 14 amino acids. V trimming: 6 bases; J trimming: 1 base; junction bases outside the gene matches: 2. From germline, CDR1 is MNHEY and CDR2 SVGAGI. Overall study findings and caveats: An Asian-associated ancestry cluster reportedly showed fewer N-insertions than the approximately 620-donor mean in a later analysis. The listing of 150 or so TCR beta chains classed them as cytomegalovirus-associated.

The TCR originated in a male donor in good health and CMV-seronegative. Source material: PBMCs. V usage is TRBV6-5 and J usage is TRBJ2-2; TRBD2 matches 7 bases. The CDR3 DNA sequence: TGTGCCAGCAGGCTAGCGGAGAACACCGGGGAGCTGTTTTTT. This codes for CASRLAENTGELFF.